This T cell receptor beta chain derives from a study of blood T cell repertoires in COVID-19. Study as a whole: T cells, B-cell-depleted T cells, or PBMCs supplied cDNA or gDNA.

Looked up from germline, CDR1 is SNHLY and CDR2 is FYNNEI. The CDR3 extends over 15 amino acids. Trimming took 2 bases from V and 2 from J, leaving 10 bases between them. Individuals drawn from 20 to 30 US areas were about 18 to 90 years old. In Cohort 3, a recovered donor had either two negative PCRs, clearance, or symptom resolution. Some clones are missing from TCRdb's copy, which holds only in-frame ones; the method was immunoSEQ multiplex PCR. The repertoire includes around 140,000 clones, 60% to 80% of them detected once, and around 3% sits in the top ten. The TCR originated in a woman aged 50 to 60 who had recovered from COVID-19. This chain joins TRBV2 and TRBJ2-4; D is undetermined. Material for sequencing was PBMCs or T cells enriched from blood (not recorded which). The CDR3 reads CASSELKAPKNIQYF. The CDR3 DNA reads TGTGCCAGCAGTGAACTGAAAGCACCCAAAAACATTCAGTACTTC.